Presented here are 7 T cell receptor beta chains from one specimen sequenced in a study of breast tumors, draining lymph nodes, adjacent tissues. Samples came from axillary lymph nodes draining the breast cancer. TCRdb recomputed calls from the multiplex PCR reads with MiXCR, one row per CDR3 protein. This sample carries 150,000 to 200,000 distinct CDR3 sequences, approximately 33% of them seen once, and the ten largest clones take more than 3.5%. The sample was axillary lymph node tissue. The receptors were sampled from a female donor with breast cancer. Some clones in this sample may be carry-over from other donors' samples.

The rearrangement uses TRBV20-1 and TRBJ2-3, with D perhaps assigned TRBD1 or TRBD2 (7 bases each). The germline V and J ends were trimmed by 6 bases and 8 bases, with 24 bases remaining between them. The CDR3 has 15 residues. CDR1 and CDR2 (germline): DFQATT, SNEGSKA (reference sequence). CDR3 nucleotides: TGCAGTGCCGTTGAGGGGGCTAGCGGAGCAAGTACGCAGTATTTT. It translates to CSAVEGASGASTQYF.

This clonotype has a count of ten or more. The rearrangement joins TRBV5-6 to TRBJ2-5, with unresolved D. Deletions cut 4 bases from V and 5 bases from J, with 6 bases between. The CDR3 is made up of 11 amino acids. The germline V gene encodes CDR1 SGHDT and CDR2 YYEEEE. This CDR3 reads CASSIGETQYF. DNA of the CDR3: TGTGCCAGCAGCATCGGGGAGACCCAGTACTTC.

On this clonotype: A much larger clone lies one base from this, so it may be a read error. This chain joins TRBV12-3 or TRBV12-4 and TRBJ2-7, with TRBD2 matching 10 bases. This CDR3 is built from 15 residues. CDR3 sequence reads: CASSPSLAGVREQCF. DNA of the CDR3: TGTGCCAGCAGCCCTAGTCTAGCGGGAGTTCGCGAGCAGTGCTTC.

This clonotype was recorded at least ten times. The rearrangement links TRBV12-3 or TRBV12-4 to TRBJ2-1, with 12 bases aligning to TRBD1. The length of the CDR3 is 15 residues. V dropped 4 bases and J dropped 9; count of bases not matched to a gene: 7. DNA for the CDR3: TGTGCCAGCAGTTGGGACAGGGGGCTTTTTGGTGAGCAGTTCTTC. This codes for CASSWDRGLFGEQFF.

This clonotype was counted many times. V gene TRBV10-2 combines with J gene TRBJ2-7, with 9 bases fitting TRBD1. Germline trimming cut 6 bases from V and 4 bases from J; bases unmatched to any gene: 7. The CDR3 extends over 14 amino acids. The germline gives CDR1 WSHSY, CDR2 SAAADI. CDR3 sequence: CASRSQGAMYEQYF. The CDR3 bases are TGCGCCAGCAGGTCACAGGGGGCCATGTACGAGCAGTACTTC.

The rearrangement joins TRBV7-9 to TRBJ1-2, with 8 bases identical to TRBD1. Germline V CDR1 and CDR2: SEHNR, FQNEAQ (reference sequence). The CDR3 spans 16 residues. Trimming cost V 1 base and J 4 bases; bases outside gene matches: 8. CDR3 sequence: CASSLVGTGDPYGYTF. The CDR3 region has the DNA TGTGCCAGCAGCTTAGTAGGGACAGGCGACCCCTATGGCTACACCTTC.

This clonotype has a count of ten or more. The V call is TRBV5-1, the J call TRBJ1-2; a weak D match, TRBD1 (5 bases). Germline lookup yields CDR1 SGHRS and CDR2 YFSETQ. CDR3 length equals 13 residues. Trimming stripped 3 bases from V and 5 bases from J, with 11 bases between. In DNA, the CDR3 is TGCGCCAGCAGCTCTTCGGGGGGTTATGGCTACACCTTC. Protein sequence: CASSSSGGYGYTF.